The 18 T cell receptor beta chains given below trace back to one sample, sequenced in a study of shared clonotypes between healthy human individuals. Sequenced by immunoSEQ multiplex PCR; TCRdb stores in-frame clones only, minus some. The sample lists approximately 1.4 million clones, about 98% occurring once. The specimen was naive CD4+ T cells sorted from blood. Subset denoted: CD45RA+ positively selected. These receptors originate from a man aged 30 to 39 in good health.

This chain connects TRBV7-3 to TRBJ2-1; 12 positions agree with TRBD2. Germline V gene lookup returns CDR1 SGHTA and CDR2 FQGTGA. With 0 bases clipped from V and 1 base from J, the junction kept 7 bases outside the gene matches. The CDR3 loop spans 19 amino acids. CDR3 DNA: TGTGCCAGCAGCTTAACCCCTCCTAGCGGGAGGGCGTCCTACAATGAGCAGTTCTTC. Translated, it gives CASSLTPPSGRASYNEQFF.

The chain employs TRBV5-4 and TRBJ2-2; 14 bases match TRBD2. Germline V gene sequence: CDR1 SGHNT, CDR2 YYREEE (reference sequence). The CDR3 spans 18 residues. Trimming took 4 bases from V and 4 from J; bases not matched to a gene: 9. The CDR3 region has the DNA TGTGCCAGCAGCCCTTCTGGACTAGCGGGAGGACTCACCGGGGAGCTGTTTTTT. Its translation is CASSPSGLAGGLTGELFF.

J is TRBJ1-2 and V is TRBV11-2; 7 bases are shared with TRBD1. The germline gives CDR1 SGHAT, CDR2 FQNNGV. V dropped 7 bases and J dropped 5; count of bases not matched to a gene: 10. The CDR3 is 14 residues long. This CDR3 reads CASTRSGTVYGYTF. The CDR3 region has the DNA TGTGCCAGCACAAGATCCGGGACAGTGTATGGCTACACCTTC.

V is TRBV10-3 and J is TRBJ2-1; 7 positions match TRBD2. With 0 bases clipped from V and 5 bases from J, the junction kept 4 bases outside the gene matches. Per germline, CDR1 ENHRY and CDR2 SYGVKD. The CDR3 loop spans 15 amino acids. CDR3 protein: CAISESRLADNEQFF. DNA of the CDR3: TGTGCCATCAGTGAGTCTCGCCTAGCGGACAATGAGCAGTTCTTC.

CDR3 bases: TGTGCCAGCATTCTACCGGGGACGAACACTGAAGCTTTCTTT. Protein product: CASILPGTNTEAFF. V gene TRBV28 combines with J gene TRBJ1-1; D possibly corresponds to TRBD1 (5 bases). The V gene lost 7 bases and the J gene lost 1 base, with 13 bases spanning the gap. The CDR3 spans 14 residues. CDR1 and CDR2 from the germline V gene are MDHEN and SYDVKM.

This chain uses TRBV28 with TRBJ2-1; 9 bases are shared with TRBD1. The germline V gene has CDR1 MDHEN and CDR2 SYDVKM. Germline trimming cut 6 bases from V and 12 bases from J; bases unmatched to any gene: 18. This CDR3 is built from 16 residues. The CDR3 nucleotides are TGTGCCAGCAGCCCAGGGGACAGGGCGAGGTCACAAGGGCAGTTCTTC. It translates to CASSPGDRARSQGQFF. The full variable domain, with the rest looked up from reference TRBV28 and TRBJ2-1, is DVKVTQSSRYLVKRTGEKVFLECVQDMDHENMFWYRQDPGLGLRLIYFSYDVKMKEKGDIPEGYSVSREKKERFSLILESASTNQTSMYLCASSPGDRARSQGQFFGPGTRLTVL.

The rearrangement links TRBV19 to TRBJ2-7, with 9 positions matching TRBD1. The CDR3 extends over 15 amino acids. With V trimmed by 4 bases and J by 0 bases, 4 bases remained unmatched. Germline CDR1 LNHDA, CDR2 SQIVND (reference sequence). CDR3 amino acids: CASSTRQGDSYEQYF. The CDR3 coding sequence is TGTGCCAGTAGTACCCGACAGGGGGACTCCTACGAGCAGTACTTC.

Concerning this clone itself: The same CDR3 is also encoded by other DNA sequences in this sample. The chain uses TRBV9 and TRBJ2-5, with D unclear. This CDR3 has 13 residues. The V end lost 0 bases, the J end lost 4 bases, and 7 bases lay between the germline ends. Germline V gene lookup returns CDR1 SGDLS and CDR2 YYNGEE. CDR3 nucleotides: TGTGCCAGCAGCGTAGGACAAGGAGAGACCCAGTACTTC. It translates to CASSVGQGETQYF.

The chain carries TRBV7-8 and TRBJ1-1; tentative D call: TRBD1 (5 bases). CDR1 is SGHVS and CDR2 is FQNEAQ in the germline V gene. V shed 3 bases and J shed 5 bases, with 10 bases lying between them. The CDR3 runs 13 residues. CDR3 loop: CASSFAGRTEAFF. The CDR3 DNA follows: TGTGCCAGCAGCTTTGCGGGGCGGACTGAAGCTTTCTTT.

This clone appeared once. The chain is built from TRBV27 and TRBJ2-2; 7 bases are a match to TRBD1. The CDR3 totals 17 residues. The germline gives CDR1 MNHEY, CDR2 SMNVEV (reference sequence). V lost 5 bases and J lost 0; bases outside the gene matches: 9. CDR3 in DNA: TGTGCCAGCAGTAGAAGTCCCCAGGGGGCGAACACCGGGGAGCTGTTTTTT. Translated, it gives CASSRSPQGANTGELFF.

This clone was observed a single time. V usage is TRBV18 and J usage is TRBJ2-1; 8 bases match TRBD2. Germline V lookup: CDR1 KGHSH, CDR2 LQKENI. This CDR3 has 14 residues. V lost 5 bases, J lost 12 bases, and 12 bases stayed unmatched. DNA of the CDR3: TGTGCCAGCTCATCGAAGCCCCCTAGCGGGTCGCAGTTCTTC. It encodes CASSSKPPSGSQFF.

V usage is TRBV5-4 and J usage is TRBJ2-1, with D maybe TRBD2 (5 bases). The length of the CDR3 is 15 residues. V was shortened by 0 bases and J by 7 bases, with 14 bases between the two germline ends. Germline-derived CDR1 and CDR2 are SGHNT and YYREEE (reference sequence). CDR3 nucleotide sequence: TGTGCCAGCAGCTTGGAGGGCCCGCAGCGGAATGAGCAGTTCTTC. It is translated as CASSLEGPQRNEQFF.

The CDR3 DNA sequence: TGTGCCAGCAGCGCCATTAGCGGGAGGGGTTTAGAGCAGTACTTC. It translates to CASSAISGRGLEQYF. The chain couples TRBV7-2 to TRBJ2-7; 11 bases align to TRBD2. The length of the CDR3 is 15 residues. Germline values: CDR1 SGHTA, CDR2 FQGNSA. J gave up 7 bases and V 5 bases, and 10 bases lay outside the gene matches.

The chain uses TRBV10-3 and TRBJ1-3, with a possible D match to TRBD1 (6 bases). With 5 bases removed from V and 0 bases from J, the gap between germline ends came to 14 bases. This CDR3 is 16 amino acids long. Germline V gene sequence: CDR1 ENHRY, CDR2 SYGVKD. CDR3 nucleotides: TGTGCCATCAGTACTTTGGGGGCTGACTCTGGAAACACCATATATTTT. It specifies CAISTLGADSGNTIYF.

The chain carries TRBV5-1 and TRBJ2-1; the D gene is possibly TRBD2 (6 bases). The CDR3 runs 16 residues. Germline CDR1 reads SGHRS; CDR2 reads YFSETQ. V shed 4 bases and J shed 9 bases, with 23 bases lying between them. CDR3 coding DNA: TGCGCCAGCAGCGGCACCGGGACCGCGGACGGGGGTGAGCAGTTCTTC. Protein sequence: CASSGTGTADGGEQFF. The whole variable domain, filled in from reference TRBV5-1 and TRBJ2-1, reads KAGVTQTPRYLIKTRGQQVTLSCSPISGHRSVSWYQQTPGQGLQFLFEYFSETQRNKGNFPGRFSGRQFSNSRSEMNVSTLELGDSALYLCASSGTGTADGGEQFFGPGTRLTVL.

The chain combines TRBV19 with TRBJ1-3; D remains unclear. From germline, CDR1 is LNHDA and CDR2 SQIVND (reference sequence). This CDR3 is built from 13 residues. The V and J ends lost 5 bases and 1 base respectively, with 6 bases between them. The CDR3 spells CASSEESGNTIYF. Written as DNA, the CDR3 is TGTGCCAGTAGTGAGGAATCTGGAAACACCATATATTTT.

Worth noting for this clone: Other DNA sequences of this sample code for an identical CDR3. The V gene is TRBV18, the J gene TRBJ2-5, with a possible D match to TRBD1 (5 bases). V was trimmed by 1 base and J by 4 bases, leaving 10 bases between them. The CDR3 extends over 14 amino acids. Germline CDR1 KGHSH, CDR2 LQKENI. The DNA of the CDR3 is TGTGCCAGCTCACCACGCGTGGGGCGAGAGACCCAGTACTTC. Translation: CASSPRVGRETQYF.

The chain couples TRBV2 to TRBJ2-1; D remains unclear. CDR1 is SNHLY and CDR2 is FYNNEI in the germline V gene. Trimming cost V 7 bases and J 6 bases, with 13 bases left between them. The CDR3 is made up of 13 amino acids. CDR3 nucleotide sequence: TGTGCCAGCAATTTTGCGGAAACCAATGAGCAGTTCTTC. Amino acid sequence: CASNFAETNEQFF.